This TCR beta chain was recorded in a study of a mutant IDH1 vaccine in newly diagnosed glioma. Whole-study results and caveats: Pseudoprogression appears to have had no connection to changes in top peripheral T cell clonotypes.

Time point specified: week 5, during vaccination. Vaccination used 300 ug of mutant IDH1 20-mer peptide per dose, with topical imiquimod. Worth noting for this clone: Its antigen is as yet unknown.

The germline gives CDR1 SQVTM, CDR2 ANQGSEA. This CDR3 is 13 amino acids long. Unmatched junction bases numbered 5, after V lost 6 bases and J lost 4 bases. Here immunoSEQ multiplex PCR was the method, and the copy in TCRdb shows in-frame clones only, minus some. The sample has more than 25,000 clones, around 92% seen once; the top ten hold 15% to 25%. V gene TRBV29-1 combines with J gene TRBJ1-1; 10 bases fit TRBD1. The sequence came from a man between 18 and 29 years old with glioma. Sequences were derived from PBMCs, sampled from a glioma patient whose treatment included an IDH1 peptide vaccine. As DNA, the CDR3 is TGCAGCGTCAGGGGACAGGGGAGCACTGAAGCTTTCTTT. Translated: CSVRGQGSTEAFF.